The present entry profiles one T cell receptor (beta chain) with its context. What it binds is unknown. This entry belongs to a study of cytomegalovirus exposure and HLA in healthy donors. Study-wide context: An earlier analysis found fewer than 140 million unique TCR beta sequences from approximately 170 million T cells.

Germline assignment: CDR1 SGHKS and CDR2 YYEKEE (reference sequence). The CDR3 loop spans 14 amino acids. V was cut by 7 bases and J by 4 bases, with 15 bases left in between. 13 Jbeta primers and 60 Vbeta primers were used for the PCR. Under the authors' procedure: Later reanalysis found approximately 76 million unique TCR beta chains, around 10 million of them shared. Using immunoSEQ multiplex PCR, the repertoire was profiled, and TCRdb retains in-frame clones only, with some absent. V and J calls and clone size follow that table, whereas D and trimming were derived from the DNA. Among 150,000 to 200,000 clones listed, 75% to 90% were seen once. Whole-study results and caveats: Reported findings show TCR beta sequences accurately forecast HLA-A and HLA-B alleles in most subjects. Most TCR sequences were rare, but some public TCRs occurred in many donors.

Sequencing was carried out using PBMCs. This clonotype was obtained from a woman between 45 and 65 years old in good health and CMV-seropositive. The J gene is TRBJ2-4, the V gene TRBV5-5, with a weak D call TRBD2 (6 bases). CDR3 nucleotide sequence: TGTGCCAGCTTGGGGGGTGGAGTGAAAAACATTCAGTACTTC. It translates to CASLGGGVKNIQYF.